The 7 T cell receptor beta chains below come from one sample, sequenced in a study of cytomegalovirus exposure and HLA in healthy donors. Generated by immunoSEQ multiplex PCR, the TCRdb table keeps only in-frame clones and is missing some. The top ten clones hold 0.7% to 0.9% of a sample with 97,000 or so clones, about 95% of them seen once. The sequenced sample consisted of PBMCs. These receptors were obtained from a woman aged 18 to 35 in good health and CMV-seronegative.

Here the CDR3 reads CSVELSRDTSNTDTQYF. CDR3 nucleotide sequence: TGCAGCGTTGAACTAAGTAGGGACACCTCTAACACAGATACGCAGTATTTT. The chain joins TRBV29-1 to TRBJ2-3; maybe TRBD1 (6 bases). Germline-derived CDR1 and CDR2 are SQVTM and ANQGSEA. Trimming removed 2 bases from V and 2 bases from J, with 20 bases in between. The CDR3 is 17 amino acids.

CDR3 sequence: CASSVGTYTDTQYF. For the CDR3, the DNA is TGCGCCAGCAGCGTCGGGACTTACACAGATACGCAGTATTTT. This chain links TRBV5-1 with TRBJ2-3; D perhaps matches TRBD2 (6 bases). The CDR3 is made up of 14 amino acids. Germline V gene data show CDR1 as SGHRS and CDR2 as YFSETQ. The V end was cut by 4 bases, the J end by 2 bases, with 11 bases between.

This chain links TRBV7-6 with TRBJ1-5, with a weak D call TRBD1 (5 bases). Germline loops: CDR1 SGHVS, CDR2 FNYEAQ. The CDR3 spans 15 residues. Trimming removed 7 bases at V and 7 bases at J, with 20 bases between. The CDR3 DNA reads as TGTGCCAGCAATGGGGGGGGGTTCAAGCGGCAGCCCCAGCATTTT. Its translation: CASNGGGFKRQPQHF.

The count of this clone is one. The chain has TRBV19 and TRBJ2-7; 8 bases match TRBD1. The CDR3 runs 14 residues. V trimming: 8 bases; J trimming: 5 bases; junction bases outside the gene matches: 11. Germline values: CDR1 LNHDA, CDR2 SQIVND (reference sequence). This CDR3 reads CASQLGTGVNEQYF. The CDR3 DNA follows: TGTGCCAGTCAACTCGGGACAGGCGTCAACGAGCAGTACTTC.

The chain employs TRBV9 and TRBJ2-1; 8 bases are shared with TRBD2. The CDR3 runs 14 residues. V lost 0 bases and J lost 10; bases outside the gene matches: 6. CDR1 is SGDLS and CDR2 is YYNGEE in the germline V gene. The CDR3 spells CASSVDGGAREQFF. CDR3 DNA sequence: TGTGCCAGCAGCGTAGACGGGGGGGCAAGAGAGCAGTTCTTC.

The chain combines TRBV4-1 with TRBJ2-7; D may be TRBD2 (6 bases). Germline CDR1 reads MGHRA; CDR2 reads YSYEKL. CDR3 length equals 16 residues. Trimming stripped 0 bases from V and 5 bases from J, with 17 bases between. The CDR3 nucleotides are TGCGCCAGCAGCCAAGAGCGGGGCAGGGATGAGAACGAGCAGTACTTC. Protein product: CASSQERGRDENEQYF.

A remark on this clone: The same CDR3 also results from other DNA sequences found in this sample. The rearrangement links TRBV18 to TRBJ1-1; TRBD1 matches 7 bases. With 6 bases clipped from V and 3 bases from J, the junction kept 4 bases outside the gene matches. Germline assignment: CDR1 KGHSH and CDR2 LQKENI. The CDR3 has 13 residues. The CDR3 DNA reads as TGTGCCAGCTCCCCTGACAGGGACACTGAAGCTTTCTTT. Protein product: CASSPDRDTEAFF.